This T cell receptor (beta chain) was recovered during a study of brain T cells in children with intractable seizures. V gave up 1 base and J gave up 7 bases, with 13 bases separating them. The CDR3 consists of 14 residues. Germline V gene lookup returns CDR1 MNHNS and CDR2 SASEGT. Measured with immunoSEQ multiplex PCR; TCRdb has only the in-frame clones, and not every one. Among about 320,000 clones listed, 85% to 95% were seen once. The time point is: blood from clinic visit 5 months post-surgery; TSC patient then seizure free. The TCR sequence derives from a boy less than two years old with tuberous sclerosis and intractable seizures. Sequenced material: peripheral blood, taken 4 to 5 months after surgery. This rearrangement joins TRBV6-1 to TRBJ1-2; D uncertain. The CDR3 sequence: CASSEGVRSSGYTF. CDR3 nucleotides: TGTGCCAGCAGTGAAGGGGTCCGATCCAGTGGCTACACCTTC.